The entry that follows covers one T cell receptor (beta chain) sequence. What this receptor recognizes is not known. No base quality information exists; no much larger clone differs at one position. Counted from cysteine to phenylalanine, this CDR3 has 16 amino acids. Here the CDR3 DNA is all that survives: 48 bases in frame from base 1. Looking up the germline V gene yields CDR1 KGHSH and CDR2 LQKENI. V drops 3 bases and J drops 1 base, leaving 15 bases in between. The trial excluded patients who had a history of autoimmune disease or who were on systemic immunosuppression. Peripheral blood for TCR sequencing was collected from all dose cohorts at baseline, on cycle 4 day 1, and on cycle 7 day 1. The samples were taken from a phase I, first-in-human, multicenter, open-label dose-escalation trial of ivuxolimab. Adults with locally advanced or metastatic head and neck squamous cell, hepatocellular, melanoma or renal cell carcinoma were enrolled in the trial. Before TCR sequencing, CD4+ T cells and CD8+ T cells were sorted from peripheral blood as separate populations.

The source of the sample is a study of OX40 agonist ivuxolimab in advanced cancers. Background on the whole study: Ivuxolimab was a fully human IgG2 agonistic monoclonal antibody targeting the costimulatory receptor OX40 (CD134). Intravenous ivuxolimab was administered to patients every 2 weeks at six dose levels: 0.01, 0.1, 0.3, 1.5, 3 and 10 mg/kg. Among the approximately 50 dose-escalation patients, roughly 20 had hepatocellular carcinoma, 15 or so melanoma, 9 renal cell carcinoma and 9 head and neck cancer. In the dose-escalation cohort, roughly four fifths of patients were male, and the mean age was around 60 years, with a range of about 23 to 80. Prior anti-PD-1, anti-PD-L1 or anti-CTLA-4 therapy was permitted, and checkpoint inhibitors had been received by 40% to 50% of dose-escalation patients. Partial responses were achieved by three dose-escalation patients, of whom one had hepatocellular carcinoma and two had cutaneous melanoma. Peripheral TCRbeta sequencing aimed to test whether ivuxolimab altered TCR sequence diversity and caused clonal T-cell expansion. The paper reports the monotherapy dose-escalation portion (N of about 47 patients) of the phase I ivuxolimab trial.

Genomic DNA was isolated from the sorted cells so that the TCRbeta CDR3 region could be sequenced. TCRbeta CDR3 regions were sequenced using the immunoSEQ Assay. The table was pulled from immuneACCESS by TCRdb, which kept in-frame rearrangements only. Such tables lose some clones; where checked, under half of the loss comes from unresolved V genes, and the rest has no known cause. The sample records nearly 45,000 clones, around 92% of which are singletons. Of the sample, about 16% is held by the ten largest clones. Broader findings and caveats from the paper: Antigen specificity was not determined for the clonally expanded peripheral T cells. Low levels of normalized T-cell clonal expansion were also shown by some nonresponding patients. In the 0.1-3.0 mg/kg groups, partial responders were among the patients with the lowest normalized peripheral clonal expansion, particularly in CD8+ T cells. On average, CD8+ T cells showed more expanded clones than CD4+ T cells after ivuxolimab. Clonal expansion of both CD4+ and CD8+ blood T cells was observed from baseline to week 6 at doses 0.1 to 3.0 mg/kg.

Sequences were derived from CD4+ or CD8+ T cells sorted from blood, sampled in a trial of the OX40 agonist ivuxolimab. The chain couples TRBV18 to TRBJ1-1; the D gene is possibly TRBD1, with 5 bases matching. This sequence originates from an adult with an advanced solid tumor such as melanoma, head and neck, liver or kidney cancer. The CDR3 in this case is CASSPTRGAGNTEAFF. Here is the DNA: TGTGCCAGCTCACCGACCCGCGGGGCTGGGAACACTGAAGCTTTCTTT.